The 4 T cell receptor beta chains below all came from one sample that was sequenced in a study of T-cell reconstitution after alpha-beta-depleted transplantation in children. Molecular barcoding with unique molecular identifiers was used for the TCRbeta library. TCRdb reanalysed the PCR reads using MiXCR and keeps one entry per CDR3 protein. The sample holds 300,000 to 350,000 distinct CDR3 sequences, roughly 15% seen once. The starting material was PBMCs, mostly from graft donor cells, obtained 360 days after TCRalphabeta/CD19-depleted stem cell transplant. These receptors were obtained from a male patient between 2 and 15 years old who had a stem cell transplant for acute lymphoblastic leukemia, so the T cells may come from the graft donor.

V usage is TRBV20-1 and J usage is TRBJ1-2; TRBD1 matches 8 bases. The V and J ends lost 3 bases and 0 bases, in that order; junction bases with no gene match: 15. CDR3 length equals 18 residues. Germline V CDR1 and CDR2: DFQATT, SNEGSKA (reference sequence). The CDR3 coding sequence is TGCAGTGCTAGGGCCCCCTTTAGGACAGGGATCGCTAACTATGGCTACACCTTC. Amino acid sequence: CSARAPFRTGIANYGYTF.

V and J are TRBV4-2 and TRBJ2-3; tentative D call: TRBD1 (6 bases). CDR1 and CDR2 from the germline V gene are LGHNA and YNFKEQ. Trimming took off 6 bases at V and 2 bases at J, with 15 bases between the two ends. CDR3 length: 15 residues. CDR3 sequence (DNA): TGTGCCAGCAGTGTCCCAAACAGGGACACAGATACGCAGTATTTT. Residues: CASSVPNRDTDTQYF.

This chain links TRBV28 with TRBJ1-1; 9 nucleotides align to TRBD1. There are 14 residues in the CDR3. The ends lost 4 bases at V and 4 bases at J; junction bases unmatched: 4. Germline V gene data show CDR1 as MDHEN and CDR2 as SYDVKM. In DNA form, the CDR3 reads TGTGCCAGCAGTTACAGGGGGCGCAGCACTGAAGCTTTCTTT. Translation gives CASSYRGRSTEAFF.

This clonotype was recorded a few times. The chain combines TRBV27 with TRBJ2-5; 8 positions agree with TRBD2. Germline-derived CDR1 and CDR2 are MNHEY and SMNVEV (reference sequence). The V segment lost 4 bases and the J segment 6 bases; nucleotides outside the gene matches: 7. The CDR3 covers 14 residues. CDR3 nucleotide sequence: TGTGCCAGCAGTTCCCCGGGAGGGCCAAAGACCCAGTACTTC. This sequence encodes CASSSPGGPKTQYF.